This TCR beta chain was sequenced during a study of cytomegalovirus exposure and HLA in healthy donors. CDR1 is SGDLS, CDR2 YYNGEE, per germline. CDR3 size: 14 residues. V lost 2 bases and J lost 6, with 12 bases in between. Primers for the PCR totalled 60 Vbeta and 13 Jbeta. Some clones are missing from TCRdb's copy, which holds only in-frame ones; the method was immunoSEQ multiplex PCR. The sample has 130,000 to 150,000 clones; approximately 80% are singletons. This clone has a single count. Its target is unknown. Findings and limits, study-wide: Among TCR beta chains of equal frequency, HLA-associated ones were more clonally expanded in a later analysis. A prior analysis recorded that most TCR beta V segments were productive about 87% or about 30% of the time. There were around 160 TCR beta chains listed as cytomegalovirus-associated. In a later analysis, donors in an Asian-associated ancestry cluster reportedly had fewer N-insertions in productive TCRs than the cohort mean.

Sequencing used PBMCs. This TCR derives from a male donor in good health and CMV-seronegative. The chain couples TRBV9 to TRBJ2-1, with D possibly being TRBD1 (5 bases). The CDR3 loop is CASSVMTQGNEQFF. The CDR3 region has the DNA TGTGCCAGCAGCGTCATGACCCAGGGCAATGAGCAGTTCTTC.